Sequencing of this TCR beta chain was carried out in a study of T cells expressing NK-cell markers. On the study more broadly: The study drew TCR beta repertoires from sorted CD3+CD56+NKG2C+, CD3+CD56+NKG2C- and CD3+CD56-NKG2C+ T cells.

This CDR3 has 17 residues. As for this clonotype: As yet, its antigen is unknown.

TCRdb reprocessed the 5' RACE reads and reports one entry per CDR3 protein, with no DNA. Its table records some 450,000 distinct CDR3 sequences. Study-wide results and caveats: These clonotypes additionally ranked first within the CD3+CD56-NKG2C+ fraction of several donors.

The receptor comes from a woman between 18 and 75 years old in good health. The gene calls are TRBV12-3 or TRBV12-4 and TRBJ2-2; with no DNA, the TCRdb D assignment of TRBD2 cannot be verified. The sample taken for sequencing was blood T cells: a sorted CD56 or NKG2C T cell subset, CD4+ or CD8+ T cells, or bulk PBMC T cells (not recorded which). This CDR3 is CASNYYSGGADTGELFF.